This note documents a single T cell receptor (beta chain) sequence. Its target is unknown. At one boundary the junction diverges from the germline segment, which might be a read error. No cell sorting was done before RNA was extracted from the tissue. Between August and November 2014, newly diagnosed, chemotherapy-naive lung cancer patients underwent thoracic surgery in China. The record originates from a study of tumor and adjacent non-tumor tissue in lung cancer. Study-wide context: Aged roughly 31 to 76 years, patients included about 11 men and a few women with stage I to III disease. The study, taken as a whole, reports: Normal lung showed higher cumulative top 100 clone frequency than tumor.

Three rounds of nested PCR, following a modified ARM-PCR protocol, produced the TCRbeta library. MiXCR, applied by TCRdb to the multiplex PCR reads, yields one record per CDR3 protein. The data contain around 74,000 distinct CDR3 sequences, approximately 71% of them singletons. Germline CDR1 and CDR2: SEHNR and FQNEAQ (reference sequence). The CDR3 contains 12 residues. The sequence was collected from a woman in her seventies with non-small cell lung cancer. V usage is TRBV7-9 and J usage is TRBJ1-5; D ambiguous. Sequenced input: lung tumor tissue. CDR3 sequence (DNA): TGTCCCAGCAGTCGGCCCGCACAGCCCCAGCATTTT. This gives the protein CPSSRPAQPQHF.